This is a list of T cell receptor beta chains from one sample in a study of blood T cell repertoires in COVID-19. The table came from immunoSEQ multiplex PCR; TCRdb's copy has only in-frame clones and leaves some out. Among fewer than 350,000 clones listed, roughly 87% were seen once. The sequenced sample consisted of peripheral blood. These receptors were obtained from a young man with COVID-19, enrolled during active disease. CDR3s include the opening cysteine and the closing phenylalanine or tryptophan. The D gene is left open where the match is weak. Clone size is given for some rows only: seen once, a few or many times, or a class if the clone is expanded.

>TRBJ1-3|TRBV18|TRBD1|.
CASSAGQGEAGNTIYF
TGTGCCAGCTCGGCAGGACAGGGGGAGGCTGGAAACACCATATATTTT
>TRBJ1-1|TRBV10-3|.|.
CAISEAQVNTEAFF
TGTGCCATCAGTGAGGCACAGGTGAACACTGAAGCTTTCTTT
>TRBJ1-2|TRBV19|.|once
CASSLGSRSNYGYTF
TGTGCCAGTAGTCTAGGCAGTCGTTCTAACTATGGCTACACCTTC
>TRBJ2-2|TRBV6-5|TRBD1|.
CASSYPNRGRTGELFF
TGTGCCAGCAGTTACCCGAACAGGGGCAGAACCGGGGAGCTGTTTTTT
>TRBJ1-2|TRBV5-1|.|.
CASSFVAALNYGYTF
TGCGCCAGCAGCTTCGTGGCCGCTCTTAACTATGGCTACACCTTC
>TRBJ1-2|TRBV30|.|once
CAWRQEYGYTF
TGTGCCTGGAGACAAGAATATGGCTACACCTTC
>TRBJ1-1|TRBV10-3|.|.
CATQRQEANTEAFF
TGTGCCACCCAGCGACAGGAAGCAAACACTGAAGCTTTCTTT
>TRBJ2-7|TRBV7-6|.|.
CASSFLDEQYF
TGTGCCAGCAGCTTCCTCGACGAGCAGTACTTC
>TRBJ2-1|TRBV7-9|TRBD2|.
CASKNGQRGDNEQFF
TGTGCCAGCAAGAACGGCCAGCGGGGGGACAATGAGCAGTTCTTC
>TRBJ1-1|TRBV6-5|.|.
CASSRQGGTEAFF
TGTGCCAGCAGTAGACAAGGGGGCACTGAAGCTTTCTTT
>TRBJ2-5|TRBV6-2/TRBV6-3|TRBD1|.
CASSYSTSRTGRWETQYF
TGTGCCAGCAGTTACTCGACCTCCAGGACAGGGCGTTGGGAGACCCAGTACTTC
>TRBJ1-6|TRBV14|.|once
CASSQSKPAAPLHF
TGTGCCAGCAGCCAATCTAAGCCTGCGGCACCCCTCCACTTT
>TRBJ2-1|TRBV30|TRBD2|.
CAWSVSAGGPINSYNEQFF
TGTGCCTGGAGTGTATCGGCGGGAGGGCCGATCAACTCCTACAATGAGCAGTTCTTC
>TRBJ2-2|TRBV7-2|TRBD2|once
CASSPPKVAGNTGELFF
TGTGCCAGCAGCCCCCCGAAGGTAGCGGGGAACACCGGGGAGCTGTTTTTT
>TRBJ2-1|TRBV29-1|TRBD1|once
CSVVGTVYNEQFF
TGCAGCGTAGTAGGGACAGTCTACAATGAGCAGTTCTTC
>TRBJ1-5|TRBV24-1|TRBD1|.
CATSDLRGQLGPQHF
TGTGCCACCAGTGATTTGAGGGGACAGCTCGGGCCCCAGCATTTT
>TRBJ2-2|TRBV4-3|TRBD2|.
CASSQDLRGGAGELFF
TGCGCCAGCAGCCAAGACCTCCGGGGGGGGGCCGGGGAGCTGTTTTTT
>TRBJ1-2|TRBV27|.|once
CASSLSPGRNYGYTF
TGTGCCAGCAGTTTAAGCCCCGGCAGGAACTATGGCTACACCTTC
>TRBJ1-4|TRBV9|.|.
CASSPRTSGETNEKLFF
TGTGCCAGCAGCCCAAGGACTAGCGGGGAGACTAATGAAAAACTGTTTTTT
>TRBJ1-2|TRBV19|TRBD1|.
CASRTGTGGFGYTF
TGTGCCAGTAGAACCGGGACAGGGGGCTTTGGCTACACCTTC
>TRBJ2-1|TRBV18|TRBD1|once
CASSPPGQGVNEQFF
TGTGCCAGCTCCCCCCCGGGACAGGGGGTGAATGAGCAGTTCTTC
>TRBJ1-2|TRBV4-3|TRBD1|.
CASSQERQGIANYGYTF
TGCGCCAGCAGCCAAGAACGACAGGGGATTGCTAACTATGGCTACACCTTC
>TRBJ2-1|TRBV24-1|.|few
CATSDLTDEQFF
TGTGCCACCAGTGATTTGACGGATGAGCAGTTCTTC
>TRBJ2-1|TRBV12-5|TRBD2|.
CASGFGEVTPSGRSYNEQFF
TGTGCTAGTGGTTTCGGGGAGGTCACGCCTAGCGGCCGATCTTACAATGAGCAGTTCTTC